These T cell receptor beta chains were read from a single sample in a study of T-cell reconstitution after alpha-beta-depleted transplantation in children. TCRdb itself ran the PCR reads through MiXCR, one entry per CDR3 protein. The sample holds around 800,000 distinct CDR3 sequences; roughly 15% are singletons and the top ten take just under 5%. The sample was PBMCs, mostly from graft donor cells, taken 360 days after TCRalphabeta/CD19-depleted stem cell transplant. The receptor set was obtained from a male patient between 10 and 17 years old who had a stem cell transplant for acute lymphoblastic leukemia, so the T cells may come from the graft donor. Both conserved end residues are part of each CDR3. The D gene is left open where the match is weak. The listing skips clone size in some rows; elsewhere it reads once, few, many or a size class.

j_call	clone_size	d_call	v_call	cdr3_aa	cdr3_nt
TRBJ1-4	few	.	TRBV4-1	CASSQRGGAPLNEKLFF	TGCGCCAGCAGTCAAAGGGGGGGGGCTCCCCTTAATGAAAAACTGTTTTTT
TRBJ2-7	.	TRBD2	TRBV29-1	CSVAGLAGLRSYEQYF	TGCAGCGTTGCGGGACTAGCGGGATTGAGGTCCTACGAGCAGTACTTC
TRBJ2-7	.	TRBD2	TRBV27	CASSPGTKISYEQYF	TGTGCCAGCAGTCCTGGGACTAAAATCTCCTACGAGCAGTACTTC
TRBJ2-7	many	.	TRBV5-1	CASSARGVYEQYF	TGCGCCAGCAGCGCTAGGGGCGTCTACGAGCAGTACTTC
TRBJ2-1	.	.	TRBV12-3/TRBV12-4	CASSIDGGGANEQFF	TGTGCCAGCAGCATAGATGGGGGGGGCGCAAATGAGCAGTTCTTC
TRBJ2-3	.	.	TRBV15	CATSRSSWATDTQYF	TGTGCCACCAGCAGGAGTAGTTGGGCCACAGATACGCAGTATTTT
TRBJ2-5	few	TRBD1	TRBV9	CASSVQGAGETQYF	TGTGCCAGCAGCGTACAGGGGGCTGGAGAGACCCAGTACTTC
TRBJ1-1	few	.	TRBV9	CASSAGTTEAFF	TGTGCCAGCAGTGCTGGCACTACTGAAGCTTTCTTT
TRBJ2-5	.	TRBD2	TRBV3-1	CASSQGTYGTRTQETQYF	TGTGCCAGCAGCCAAGGGACCTACGGGACTAGGACTCAAGAGACCCAGTACTTC
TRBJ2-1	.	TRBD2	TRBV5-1	CASSGNSGRDEQFF	TGCGCCAGCAGCGGTAATAGCGGGAGAGATGAGCAGTTCTTC
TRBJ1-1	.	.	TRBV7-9	CASSLAAGSTEAFF	TGTGCCAGCAGCTTAGCGGCCGGGAGCACTGAAGCTTTCTTT
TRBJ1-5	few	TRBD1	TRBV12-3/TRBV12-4	CASSLTTGGPIQPQHF	TGTGCCAGCAGTTTAACGACAGGGGGTCCTATTCAGCCCCAGCATTTT
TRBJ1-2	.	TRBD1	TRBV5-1	CASSFGPPGTGVYGYTF	TGCGCCAGCAGCTTTGGGCCCCCCGGAACAGGGGTCTATGGCTACACCTTC
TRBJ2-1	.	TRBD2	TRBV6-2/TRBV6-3	CASSYSRTSYNEQFF	TGTGCCAGCAGTTACTCTAGGACTAGCTACAATGAGCAGTTCTTC
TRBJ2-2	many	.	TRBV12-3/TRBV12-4	CASISGSLTGELFF	TGTGCCAGCATTTCTGGCTCCTTGACCGGGGAGCTGTTTTTT
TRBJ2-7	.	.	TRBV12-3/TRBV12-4	CASTQAYEQYF	TGTGCCAGCACTCAGGCCTACGAGCAGTACTTC
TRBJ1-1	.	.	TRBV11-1	CASSLVRARGRAGTEAFF	TGTGCCAGCAGCTTAGTACGGGCCAGGGGAAGAGCAGGCACTGAAGCTTTCTTT
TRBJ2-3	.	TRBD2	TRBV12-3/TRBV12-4	CASSSGSSGRINTDTQYF	TGTGCCAGCAGTTCAGGGTCTAGCGGGAGGATCAACACAGATACGCAGTATTTT
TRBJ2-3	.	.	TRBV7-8	CASSFYGPPQPTDTQYF	TGTGCCAGCAGCTTTTATGGGCCCCCACAGCCTACAGATACGCAGTATTTT
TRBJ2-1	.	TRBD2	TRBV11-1	CASSSELAGRNEQFF	TGTGCCAGCAGCTCTGAACTAGCGGGTAGGAATGAGCAGTTCTTC
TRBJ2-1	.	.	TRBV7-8	CASSFFGASSYNEQFF	TGTGCCAGCAGCTTCTTCGGAGCGAGCTCCTACAATGAGCAGTTCTTC
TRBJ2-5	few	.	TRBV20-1	CSARDSGRPLAAQYF	TGCAGTGCTAGAGATTCCGGACGGCCTCTGGCAGCCCAGTACTTC
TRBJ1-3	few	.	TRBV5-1	CASKRQGFLSSGNTIYF	TGCGCCAGCAAGCGGCAGGGCTTCCTATCCTCTGGAAACACCATATATTTT
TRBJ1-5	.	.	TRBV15	CATSSDGVILSNQPQHF	TGTGCCACCAGCAGCGATGGGGTAATACTAAGCAATCAGCCCCAGCATTTT
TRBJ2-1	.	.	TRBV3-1	CASSHHSGQRYNEQFF	TGTGCCAGCAGCCACCATAGCGGTCAACGGTACAATGAGCAGTTCTTC
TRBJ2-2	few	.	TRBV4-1	CASSLTPGRSASGELFF	TGCGCCAGCAGCCTAACCCCGGGACGGTCCGCGTCCGGGGAGCTGTTTTTT
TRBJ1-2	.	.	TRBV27	CASSPGVGYGYTF	TGTGCCAGCAGCCCGGGGGTGGGGTATGGCTACACCTTC
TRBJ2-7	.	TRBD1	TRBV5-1	CASRPTGQYEQYF	TGCGCCAGCAGACCGACAGGGCAATACGAGCAGTACTTC
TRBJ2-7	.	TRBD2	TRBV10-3	CAISERGLAGGPASYEQYF	TGTGCCATCAGTGAGAGGGGCCTAGCGGGAGGGCCTGCTTCCTACGAGCAGTACTTC
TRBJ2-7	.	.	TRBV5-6	CASSSGYYEQYF	TGTGCCAGCAGCTCGGGATACTACGAGCAGTACTTC
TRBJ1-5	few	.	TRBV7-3	CASSTGRKGPQHF	TGTGCCAGCAGCACTGGACGAAAAGGGCCCCAGCATTTT
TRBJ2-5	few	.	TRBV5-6	CASTAGTLSAEETQYF	TGTGCCAGCACCGCCGGGACGTTGTCCGCTGAAGAGACCCAGTACTTC
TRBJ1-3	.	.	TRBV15	CATSRDLGSWNGNTIYF	TGTGCCACCAGCAGAGATTTAGGCAGTTGGAACGGAAACACCATATATTTT
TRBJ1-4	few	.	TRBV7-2	CASSLDVRVWEKLFF	TGTGCCAGCAGCTTAGATGTGAGGGTCTGGGAAAAACTGTTTTTT
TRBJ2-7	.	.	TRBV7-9	CASSLDPGEQYF	TGTGCCAGCAGCTTAGATCCGGGGGAGCAGTACTTC
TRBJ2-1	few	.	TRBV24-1	CATSVTGRLNEQFF	TGTGCCACCAGTGTAACGGGGCGGCTGAATGAGCAGTTCTTC
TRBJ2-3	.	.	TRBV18	CASSQNRDDTQYF	TGTGCCAGCTCACAAAACAGGGACGATACGCAGTATTTT
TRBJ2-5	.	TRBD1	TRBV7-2	CASSLESRQGRETQYF	TGTGCCAGCAGCTTAGAGTCGCGACAGGGTCGGGAGACCCAGTACTTC
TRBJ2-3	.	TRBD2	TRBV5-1	CASSITGGPGTDTQYF	TGCGCCAGCAGCATAACGGGGGGGCCCGGGACAGATACGCAGTATTTT
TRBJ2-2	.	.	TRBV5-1	CASSLAVSFNTGELFF	TGCGCCAGCAGCTTGGCCGTCAGTTTTAACACCGGGGAGCTGTTTTTT
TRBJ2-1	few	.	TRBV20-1	CSARVTPRVNNEQFF	TGCAGTGCTCGAGTCACCCCACGGGTTAACAATGAGCAGTTCTTC
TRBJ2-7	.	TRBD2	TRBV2	CASSEGLAGVYEQYF	TGTGCCAGCAGTGAAGGACTAGCGGGGGTCTACGAGCAGTACTTC
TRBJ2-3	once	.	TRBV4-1	CASSQDAGCLGTDTQYF	TGCGCCAGCAGCCAAGATGCTGGCTGCCTTGGCACAGATACGCAGTATTTT
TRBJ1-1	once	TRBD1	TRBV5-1	CASSKRQGSYTEAFF	TGCGCCAGCAGCAAACGACAGGGGAGCTACACTGAAGCTTTCTTT
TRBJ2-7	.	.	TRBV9	CASSVDSTSPYEQYF	TGTGCCAGCAGCGTAGACTCGACTAGTCCCTACGAGCAGTACTTC